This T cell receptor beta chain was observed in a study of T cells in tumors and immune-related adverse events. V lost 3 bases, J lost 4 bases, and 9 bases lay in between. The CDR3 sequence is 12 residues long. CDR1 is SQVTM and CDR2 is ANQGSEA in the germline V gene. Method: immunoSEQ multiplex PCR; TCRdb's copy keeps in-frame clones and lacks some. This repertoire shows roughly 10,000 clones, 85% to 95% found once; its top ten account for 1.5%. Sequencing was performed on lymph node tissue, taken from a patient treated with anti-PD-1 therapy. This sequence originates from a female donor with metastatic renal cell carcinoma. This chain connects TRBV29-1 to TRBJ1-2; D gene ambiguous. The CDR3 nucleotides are TGCAGCGTTGAGTTTACCAGCTATGGCTACACCTTC. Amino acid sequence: CSVEFTSYGYTF.